This TCR beta chain was sequenced for a study of blood T cell repertoires in COVID-19. Generated by immunoSEQ multiplex PCR, the TCRdb table keeps only in-frame clones and is missing some. The sample lists 200,000 to 250,000 clones; 81% were seen once. There are 16 residues in the CDR3. Trimming stripped 4 bases from V and 2 bases from J, with 16 bases between. Per the germline V gene, CDR1 is SGHKS and CDR2 is YYEKEE (reference sequence). The V and J genes are TRBV5-5 and TRBJ1-5, with unresolved D. The TCR originated in a woman of 80 years or more with COVID-19, enrolled during active disease. Specimen: peripheral blood. As DNA, the CDR3 is TGTGCCAGCAGCAGTGGAGGGTTGTGGGGCAATCAGCCCCAGCATTTT. Its protein is CASSSGGLWGNQPQHF.